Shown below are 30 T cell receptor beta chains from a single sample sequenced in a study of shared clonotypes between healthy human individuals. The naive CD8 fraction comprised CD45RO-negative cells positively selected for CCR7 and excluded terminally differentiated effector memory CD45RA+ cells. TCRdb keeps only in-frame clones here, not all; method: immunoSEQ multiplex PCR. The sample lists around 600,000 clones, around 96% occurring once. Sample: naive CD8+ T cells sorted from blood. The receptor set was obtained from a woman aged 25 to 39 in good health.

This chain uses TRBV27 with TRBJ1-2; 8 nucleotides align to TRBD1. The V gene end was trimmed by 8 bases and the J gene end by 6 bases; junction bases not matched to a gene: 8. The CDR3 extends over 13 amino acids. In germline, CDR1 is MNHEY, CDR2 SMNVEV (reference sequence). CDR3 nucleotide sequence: TGTGCCAGCTTCGACGGCAGGGGGCATGGCTACACCTTC. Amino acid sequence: CASFDGRGHGYTF.

DNA for the CDR3: TGTGCCAGCAGTAGACAGGGGACCCCCTCTGGAAACACCATATATTTT. Amino acid sequence: CASSRQGTPSGNTIYF. V gene TRBV28 combines with J gene TRBJ1-3; 8 bases are a match to TRBD1. This CDR3 comprises 16 residues. Germline V lookup: CDR1 MDHEN, CDR2 SYDVKM. The ends lost 5 bases at V and 0 bases at J; junction bases unmatched: 6.

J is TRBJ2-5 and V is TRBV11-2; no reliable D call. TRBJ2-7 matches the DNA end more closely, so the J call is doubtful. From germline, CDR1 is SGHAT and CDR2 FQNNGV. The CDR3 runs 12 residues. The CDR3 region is CASSLSSHEQYF. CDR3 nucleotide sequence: TGTGCCAGCAGCTTATCATCACACGAGCAGTACTTC.

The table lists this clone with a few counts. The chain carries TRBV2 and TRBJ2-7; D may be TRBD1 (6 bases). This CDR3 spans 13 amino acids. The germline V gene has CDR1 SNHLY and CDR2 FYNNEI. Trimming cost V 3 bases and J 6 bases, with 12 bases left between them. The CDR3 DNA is TGTGCCAGCAGTGAGATACAGGGTGCCGAGCAGTACTTC. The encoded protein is CASSEIQGAEQYF.

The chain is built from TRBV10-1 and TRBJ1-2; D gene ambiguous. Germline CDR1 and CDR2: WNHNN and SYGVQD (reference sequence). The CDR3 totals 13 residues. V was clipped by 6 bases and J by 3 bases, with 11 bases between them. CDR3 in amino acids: CASRVQGHYGYTF. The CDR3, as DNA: TGCGCCAGCAGGGTACAAGGGCACTATGGCTACACCTTC.

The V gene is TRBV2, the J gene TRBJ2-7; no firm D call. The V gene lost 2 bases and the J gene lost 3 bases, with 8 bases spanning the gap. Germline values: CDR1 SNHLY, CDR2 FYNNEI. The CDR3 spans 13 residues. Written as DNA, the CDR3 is TGTGCCAGCAGTGAAACGGCTTACTACGAGCAGTACTTC. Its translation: CASSETAYYEQYF. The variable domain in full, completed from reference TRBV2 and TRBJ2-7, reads EPEVTQTPSHQVTQMGQEVILRCVPISNHLYFYWYRQILGQKVEFLVSFYNNEISEKSEIFDDQFSVERPDGSNFTLKIRSTKLEDSAMYFCASSETAYYEQYFGPGTRLTVT.

As DNA, the CDR3 is TGTGCCAGCAGTCTACAGGGATTGCTGAACACTGAAGCTTTCTTT. Translating gives CASSLQGLLNTEAFF. The chain uses TRBV6-5 and TRBJ1-1; tentative D call: TRBD1 (6 bases). CDR1 is MNHEY and CDR2 is SVGAGI in the germline V gene. The CDR3 totals 15 residues. The V gene lost 5 bases and the J gene lost 0 bases, with 13 bases spanning the gap.

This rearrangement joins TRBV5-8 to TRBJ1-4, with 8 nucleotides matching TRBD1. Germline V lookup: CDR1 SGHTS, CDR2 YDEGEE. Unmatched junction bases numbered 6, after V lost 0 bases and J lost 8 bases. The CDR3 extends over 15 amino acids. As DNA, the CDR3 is TGTGCCAGCAGCTTGGGGACAGGGTATTACGAAAAACTGTTTTTT. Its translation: CASSLGTGYYEKLFF. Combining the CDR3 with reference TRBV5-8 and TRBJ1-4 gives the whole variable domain EAGVTQSPTHLIKTRGQQATLRCSPISGHTSVYWYQQALGLGLQFLLWYDEGEERNRGNFPPRFSGRQFPNYSSELNVNALELEDSALYLCASSLGTGYYEKLFFGSGTQLSVL.

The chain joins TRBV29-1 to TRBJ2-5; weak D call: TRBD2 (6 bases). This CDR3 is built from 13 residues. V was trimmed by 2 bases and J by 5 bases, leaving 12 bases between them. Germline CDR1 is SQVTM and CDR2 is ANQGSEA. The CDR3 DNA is TGCAGCGTTGAACTTGGAGGGCCGGAGACCCAGTACTTC. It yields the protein CSVELGGPETQYF.

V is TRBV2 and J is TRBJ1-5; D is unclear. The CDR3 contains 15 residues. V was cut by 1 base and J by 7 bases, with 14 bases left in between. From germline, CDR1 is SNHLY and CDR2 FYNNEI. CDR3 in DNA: TGTGCCAGCAGTGAAGACCACAGTCGGACCCAGCCCCAGCATTTT. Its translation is CASSEDHSRTQPQHF.

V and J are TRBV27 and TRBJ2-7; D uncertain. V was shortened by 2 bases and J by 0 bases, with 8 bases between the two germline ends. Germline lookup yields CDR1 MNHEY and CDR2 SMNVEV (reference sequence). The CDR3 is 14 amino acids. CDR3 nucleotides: TGTGCCAGCAGTTTAGAAAGGCGCTCCTACGAGCAGTACTTC. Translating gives CASSLERRSYEQYF.

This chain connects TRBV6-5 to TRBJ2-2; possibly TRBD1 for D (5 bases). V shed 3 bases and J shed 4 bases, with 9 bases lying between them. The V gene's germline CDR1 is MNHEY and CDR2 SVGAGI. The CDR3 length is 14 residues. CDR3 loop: CASSYGDSTGELFF. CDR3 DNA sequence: TGTGCCAGCAGTTATGGAGACAGCACCGGGGAGCTGTTTTTT.

This CDR3 reads CASSMDRYTEAFF. Written as DNA, the CDR3 is TGTGCCAGCAGCATGGACAGATACACTGAAGCTTTCTTT. The rearrangement joins TRBV5-6 to TRBJ1-1, with D possibly TRBD1 on 6 matching bases. Germline V CDR1 and CDR2: SGHDT, YYEEEE. The CDR3 runs 13 residues. V lost 4 bases and J lost 3, with 10 bases in between.

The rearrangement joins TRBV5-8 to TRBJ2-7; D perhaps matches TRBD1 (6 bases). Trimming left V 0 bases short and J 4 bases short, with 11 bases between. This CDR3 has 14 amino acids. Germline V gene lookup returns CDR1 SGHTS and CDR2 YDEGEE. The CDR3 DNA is TGTGCCAGCAGCTTGGCCGGGACACAGTACGAGCAGTACTTC. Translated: CASSLAGTQYEQYF.

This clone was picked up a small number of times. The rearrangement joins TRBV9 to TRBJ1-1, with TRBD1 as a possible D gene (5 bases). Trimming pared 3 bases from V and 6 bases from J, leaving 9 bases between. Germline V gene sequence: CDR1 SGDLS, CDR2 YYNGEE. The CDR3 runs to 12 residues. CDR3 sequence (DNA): TGTGCCAGCAGCGGCGGGACGGCTGAAGCTTTCTTT. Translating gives CASSGGTAEAFF. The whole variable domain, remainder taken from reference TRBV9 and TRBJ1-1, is DSGVTQTPKHLITATGQRVTLRCSPRSGDLSVYWYQQSLDQGLQFLIQYYNGEERAKGNILERFSAQQFPDLHSELNLSSLELGDSALYFCASSGGTAEAFFGQGTRLTVV.

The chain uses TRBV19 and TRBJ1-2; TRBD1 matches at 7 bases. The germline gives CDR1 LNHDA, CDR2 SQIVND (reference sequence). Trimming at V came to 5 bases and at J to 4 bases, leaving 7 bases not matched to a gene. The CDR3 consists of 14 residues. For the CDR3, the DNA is TGTGCCAGTAGTTTGGGACAGCCTGGCTATGGCTACACCTTC. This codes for CASSLGQPGYGYTF.

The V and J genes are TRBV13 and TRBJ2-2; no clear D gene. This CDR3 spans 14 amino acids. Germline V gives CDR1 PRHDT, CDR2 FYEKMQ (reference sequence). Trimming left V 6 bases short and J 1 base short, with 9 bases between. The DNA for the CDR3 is TGTGCCAGCAGGTCAGCCGGGAACACCGGGGAGCTGTTTTTT. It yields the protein CASRSAGNTGELFF.

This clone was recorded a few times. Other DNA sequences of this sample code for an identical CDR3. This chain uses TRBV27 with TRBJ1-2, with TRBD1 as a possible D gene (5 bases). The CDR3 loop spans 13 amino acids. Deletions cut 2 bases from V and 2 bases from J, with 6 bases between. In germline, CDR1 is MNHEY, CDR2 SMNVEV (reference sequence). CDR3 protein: CASSLAGNYGYTF. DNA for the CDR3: TGTGCCAGCAGTTTAGCAGGGAACTATGGCTACACCTTC.

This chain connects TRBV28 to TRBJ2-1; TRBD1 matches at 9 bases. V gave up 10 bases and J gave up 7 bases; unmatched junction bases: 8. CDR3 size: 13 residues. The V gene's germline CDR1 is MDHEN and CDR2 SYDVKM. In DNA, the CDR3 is TGTGCCACCTCCGATGACAGGGGGAATGAGCAGTTCTTC. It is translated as CATSDDRGNEQFF.

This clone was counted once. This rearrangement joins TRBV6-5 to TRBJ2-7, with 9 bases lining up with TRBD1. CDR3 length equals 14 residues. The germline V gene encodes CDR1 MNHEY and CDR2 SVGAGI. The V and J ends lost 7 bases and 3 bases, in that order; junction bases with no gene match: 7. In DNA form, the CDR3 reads TGTGCCAGCACCCTCGGACAGGGGTACTACGAGCAGTACTTC. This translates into CASTLGQGYYEQYF.

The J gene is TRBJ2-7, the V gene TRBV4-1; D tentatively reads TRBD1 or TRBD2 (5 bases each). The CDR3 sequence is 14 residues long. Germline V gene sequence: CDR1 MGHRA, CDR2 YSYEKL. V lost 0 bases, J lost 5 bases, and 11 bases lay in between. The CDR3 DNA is TGCGCCAGCAGCCAAGAGGGACGGTGGGACGAGCAGTACTTC. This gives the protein CASSQEGRWDEQYF.

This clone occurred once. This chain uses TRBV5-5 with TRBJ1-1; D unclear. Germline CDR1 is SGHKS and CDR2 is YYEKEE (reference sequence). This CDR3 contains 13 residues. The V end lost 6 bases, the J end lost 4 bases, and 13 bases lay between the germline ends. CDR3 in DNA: TGTGCCAGCACCCTGGGAGTTGGCACTGAAGCTTTCTTT. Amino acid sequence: CASTLGVGTEAFF. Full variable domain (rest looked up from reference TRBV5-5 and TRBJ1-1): DAGVTQSPTHLIKTRGQQVTLRCSPISGHKSVSWYQQVLGQGPQFIFQYYEKEERGRGNFPDRFSARQFPNYSSELNVNALLLGDSALYLCASTLGVGTEAFFGQGTRLTVV.

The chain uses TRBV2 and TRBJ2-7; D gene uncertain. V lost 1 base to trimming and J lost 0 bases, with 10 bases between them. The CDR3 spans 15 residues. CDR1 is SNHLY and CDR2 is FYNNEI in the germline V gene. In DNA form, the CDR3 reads TGTGCCAGCAGTGAAGGACGCAGAAGCTCCTACGAGCAGTACTTC. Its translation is CASSEGRRSSYEQYF.

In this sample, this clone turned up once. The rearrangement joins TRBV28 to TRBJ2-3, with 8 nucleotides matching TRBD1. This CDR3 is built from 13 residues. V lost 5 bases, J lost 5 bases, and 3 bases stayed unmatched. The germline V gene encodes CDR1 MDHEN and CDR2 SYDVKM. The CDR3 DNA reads TGTGCCAGCAGTCTTGACAGGGGAGATACGCAGTATTTT. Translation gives CASSLDRGDTQYF.

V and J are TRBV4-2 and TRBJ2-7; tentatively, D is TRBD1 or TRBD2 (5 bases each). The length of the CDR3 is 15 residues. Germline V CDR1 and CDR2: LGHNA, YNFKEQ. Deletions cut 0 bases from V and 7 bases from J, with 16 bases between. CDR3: CASSQEMADWGEQYF. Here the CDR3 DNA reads TGTGCCAGCAGCCAAGAGATGGCGGATTGGGGGGAGCAGTACTTC.

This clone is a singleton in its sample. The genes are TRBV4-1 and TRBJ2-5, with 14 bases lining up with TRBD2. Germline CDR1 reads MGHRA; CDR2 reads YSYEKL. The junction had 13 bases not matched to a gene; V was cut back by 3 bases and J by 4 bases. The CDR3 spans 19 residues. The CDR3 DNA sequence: TGCGCCAGCAGCCAGGTTGGACTAGCGGGAGGCCTTGACGTAGAGACCCAGTACTTC. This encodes CASSQVGLAGGLDVETQYF.

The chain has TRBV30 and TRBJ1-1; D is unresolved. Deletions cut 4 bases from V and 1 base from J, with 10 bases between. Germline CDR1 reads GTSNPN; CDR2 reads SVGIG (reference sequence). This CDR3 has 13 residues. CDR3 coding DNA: TGTGCCTGGACTGAGGGATCGAACACTGAAGCTTTCTTT. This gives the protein CAWTEGSNTEAFF.

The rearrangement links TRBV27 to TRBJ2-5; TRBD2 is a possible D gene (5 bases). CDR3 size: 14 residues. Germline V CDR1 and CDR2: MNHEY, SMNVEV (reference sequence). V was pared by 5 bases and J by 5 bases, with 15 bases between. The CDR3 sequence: CASSPVAGQETQYF. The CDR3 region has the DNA TGTGCCAGCAGTCCTGTTGCGGGCCAGGAGACCCAGTACTTC.

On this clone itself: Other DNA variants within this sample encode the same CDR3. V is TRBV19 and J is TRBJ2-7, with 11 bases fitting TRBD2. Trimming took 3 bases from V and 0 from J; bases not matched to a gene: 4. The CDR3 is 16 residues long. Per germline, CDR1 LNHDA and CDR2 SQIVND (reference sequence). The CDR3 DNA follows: TGTGCCAGTAGTATTGACGGGACTAGCGGCTCCTACGAGCAGTACTTC. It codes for CASSIDGTSGSYEQYF.

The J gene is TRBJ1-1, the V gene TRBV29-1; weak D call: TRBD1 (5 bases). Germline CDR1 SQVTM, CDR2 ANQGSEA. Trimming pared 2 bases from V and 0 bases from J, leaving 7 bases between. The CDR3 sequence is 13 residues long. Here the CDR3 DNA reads TGCAGCGTTGAACCAGGGATGAACACTGAAGCTTTCTTT. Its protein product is CSVEPGMNTEAFF.